This T cell receptor (beta chain) was observed in a study of blood T cell repertoires in COVID-19. About the research overall: COVID-19 samples, acute and convalescent, were from the United States, Italy and Spain.

Source study methods: The authors estimated nucleated cell counts from reference gene primer amplification. Sequencing was performed with immunoSEQ multiplex PCR; in TCRdb, only in-frame clones are kept and a portion is missing. The V and J calls and clone size are taken from that table; D and trimming were inferred from the DNA. The table has approximately 350,000 clones, about 87% seen once. J gave up 0 bases and V 6 bases, and 17 bases lay outside the gene matches. Germline V gene sequence: CDR1 SQVTM, CDR2 ANQGSEA. The CDR3 loop spans 19 amino acids. Seattle participants joined during active infection and were tracked over time.

Material for sequencing was peripheral blood. The sequence was collected from a woman aged 45-60 years with COVID-19, enrolled during active disease. The genes are TRBV29-1 and TRBJ1-5; TRBD1 agrees at 10 bases. The CDR3 reads CSVPNLGGQGKYSNQPQHF. CDR3 coding DNA: TGCAGCGTCCCCAATTTGGGGGGACAGGGGAAATATAGCAATCAGCCCCAGCATTTT.